This TCR beta chain was found in a study of breast tumors, draining lymph nodes, adjacent tissues. The lymph nodes were axillary draining lymph nodes from breast cancer patients. V lost 2 bases and J lost 9, with 12 bases in between. In germline, CDR1 is ENHRY, CDR2 SYGVKD. The CDR3 is 13 amino acids. TCRdb redid the calling of the multiplex PCR reads with MiXCR, one entry per CDR3 protein. The sample records approximately 130,000 distinct CDR3 sequences, 21% being singletons. This clonotype came up a few times. This sequence may be a read error, since a much larger clone differs from it by one base. This receptor was obtained from a female donor with breast cancer. Some clones in this sample may be carry-over from other donors' samples. V and J are TRBV10-3 and TRBJ2-3; possible D gene TRBD1, 6 bases. The sequencing sample was made of axillary lymph node tissue. CDR3 sequence reads: CAISEPVTGTQYF. CDR3 DNA: TGTGCCATCAGTGAGCCAGTAACAGGGACGCAGTATTTT.